Given below is one TCR beta chain in context. CDR1 and CDR2 from the germline V gene are MDHEN and SYDVKM. After removal of 7 bases from V and 6 bases from J, the junction contained 9 bases not matched to a gene. The CDR3 spans 14 residues. Using immunoSEQ multiplex PCR, the repertoire was profiled, and TCRdb retains in-frame clones only, with some absent. Of some 2.4 million clones in the sample, 80% to 95% were seen once. This specimen comes from a study of shared clonotypes between healthy human individuals. The chain uses TRBV28 and TRBJ1-5, with 7 bases aligning to TRBD1. The sample was naive CD4+ T cells from PBMCs. Subset: CD45RA+ positively selected. This TCR was recovered from a man between 18 and 29 years old in good health. Some clones in this sample may be carry-over from other donors' samples. The CDR3 region is CASIRQGGGQPQHF. CDR3 in DNA: TGTGCCAGCATCCGGCAGGGGGGCGGTCAGCCCCAGCATTTT.